This T cell receptor (beta chain) comes out of a study of cytomegalovirus exposure and HLA in healthy donors. The CDR3 loop spans 14 amino acids. Germline values: CDR1 SEHNR, CDR2 FQNEAQ (reference sequence). PCR used 60 Vbeta primers and 13 Jbeta primers. Using immunoSEQ multiplex PCR, the repertoire was profiled, and TCRdb retains in-frame clones only, with some absent. The sample lists tens of thousands of clones, around 80% occurring once. The V gene is TRBV7-9, the J gene TRBJ2-5, with D possibly TRBD2 on 6 matching bases. Judging by the DNA end, TRBJ2-7 fits better; the J call may be wrong. This clonotype originated in a man aged 45-65 years in good health and CMV-seropositive. The sample comprised PBMCs. CDR3 sequence: CASSLGEAGYEQYF. Written as DNA, the CDR3 is TGTGCCAGCAGCTTAGGAGAGGCGGGGTACGAGCAGTACTTC.